This entry lists 20 T cell receptor beta chains sequenced from one sample in a study of cytomegalovirus exposure and HLA in healthy donors. The PCR was carried out with 60 Vbeta primers and 13 Jbeta primers. The protocol was immunoSEQ multiplex PCR, while the TCRdb copy is restricted to in-frame clones and leaves out a portion. The sample comprises some 200,000 clones, roughly 68% of which are singletons, and roughly 1.9% rests with the top ten. The sequencing input was PBMCs. All receptors derive from a woman under 40 in good health and CMV-seronegative.

V gene TRBV7-6 combines with J gene TRBJ2-7, with 7 bases that match TRBD1. Germline CDR1 reads SGHVS; CDR2 reads FNYEAQ. This CDR3 spans 13 amino acids. V lost 3 bases and J lost 7; bases outside the gene matches: 6. The CDR3 sequence: CASSLDRTGEQYF. The CDR3 coding sequence is TGTGCCAGCAGCTTGGACAGGACAGGAGAGCAGTACTTC.

V gene TRBV5-6 combines with J gene TRBJ1-5; 8 positions match TRBD1. J lost 0 bases, V lost 0 bases, and 2 bases had no gene match. The CDR3 runs 16 residues. The germline gives CDR1 SGHDT, CDR2 YYEEEE. Here the CDR3 DNA reads TGTGCCAGCAGCTTGGGGACAGGGTATAGCAATCAGCCCCAGCATTTT. It is translated as CASSLGTGYSNQPQHF.

This chain joins TRBV29-1 and TRBJ2-3; 10 nucleotides line up with TRBD2. The germline V gene encodes CDR1 SQVTM and CDR2 ANQGSEA. The junction had 8 bases not matched to a gene; V was cut back by 5 bases and J by 3 bases. The CDR3 has 15 residues. The CDR3 bases are TGCAGCGTTCAGCGGGGGGGGAGGAGTACAGATACGCAGTATTTT. It yields the protein CSVQRGGRSTDTQYF.

The chain combines TRBV5-1 with TRBJ2-2, with D possibly TRBD2 on 6 matching bases. The CDR3 sequence is 16 residues long. Looked up from germline, CDR1 is SGHRS and CDR2 is YFSETQ. Trimming left V 3 bases short and J 1 base short, with 13 bases between. Written as DNA, the CDR3 is TGCGCCAGCAGCTCTAATCGGCGGGGGAACACCGGGGAGCTGTTTTTT. It specifies CASSSNRRGNTGELFF.

The V call is TRBV6-1, the J call TRBJ1-1, with a tentative D call TRBD1 (5 bases). CDR1 and CDR2 (germline): MNHNS, SASEGT. The CDR3 is 13 amino acids. V was pared by 2 bases and J by 11 bases, with 15 bases between. The CDR3 bases are TGTGCCAGCAGTGAACAGGGAATCGATCCCGCTTTCTTT. It translates to CASSEQGIDPAFF.

Turning to this clone: This sample also contains other DNA sequences that code for the same CDR3. J is TRBJ1-1 and V is TRBV19, with D possibly matching TRBD1 (5 bases). Looked up from germline, CDR1 is LNHDA and CDR2 is SQIVND (reference sequence). V lost 3 bases, J lost 5 bases, and 13 bases lay in between. The CDR3 runs to 14 residues. CDR3 bases: TGTGCCAGTAGTATGAAGGGGTCGAGGACTGAAGCTTTCTTT. Amino acids: CASSMKGSRTEAFF.

This clone came up once. The chain carries TRBV18 and TRBJ2-5; 7 bases line up with TRBD1. The CDR3 extends over 15 amino acids. V was clipped by 5 bases and J by 4 bases; unmatched bases: 10. Germline V gene sequence: CDR1 KGHSH, CDR2 LQKENI. This chain's CDR3 is CASSSRQGGRETQYF. The DNA for the CDR3 is TGTGCCAGCTCATCACGACAGGGCGGTCGAGAGACCCAGTACTTC. Full variable domain (missing parts from reference TRBV18 and TRBJ2-5): NAGVMQNPRHLVRRRGQEARLRCSPMKGHSHVYWYRQLPEEGLKFMVYLQKENIIDESGMPKERFSAEFPKEGPSILRIQQVVRGDSAAYFCASSSRQGGRETQYFGPGTRLLVL.

V and J are TRBV9 and TRBJ2-4; 11 bases agree with TRBD2. The ends lost 1 base at V and 6 bases at J; junction bases unmatched: 3. Per germline, CDR1 SGDLS and CDR2 YYNGEE. This CDR3 comprises 15 residues. CDR3 bases: TGTGCCAGCAGCGTACTAGCGGGAGGCGGAAACATTCAGTACTTC. Its translation: CASSVLAGGGNIQYF.

About this clone itself: A junction boundary mismatches the germline segment, possibly from a read error. CDR3 sequence reads: CASSASDGNTKAFF. CDR3 nucleotides: TGTGCCAGCAGTGCCAGCGACGGGAACACTAAAGCTTTCTTT. The chain joins TRBV6-4 to TRBJ1-1; D call uncertain. The CDR3 totals 14 residues. From germline, CDR1 is MRHNA and CDR2 SNTAGT.

The rearrangement links TRBV7-9 to TRBJ2-7; a weak D match, TRBD2 (5 bases). This CDR3 has 15 amino acids. The ends were cut back, 8 bases at V and 1 base at J, with 18 bases in the middle. The V gene's germline CDR1 is SEHNR and CDR2 FQNEAQ (reference sequence). The CDR3 region is CASRGPYSKSYEQYF. The CDR3 DNA is TGTGCCAGCCGAGGGCCTTACTCTAAGTCCTACGAGCAGTACTTC.

Details on this clone: Other DNA variants within this sample encode the same CDR3. The chain joins TRBV5-1 to TRBJ1-6; D gene unclear. The germline CDR1 and CDR2 sequences are SGHRS and YFSETQ. This CDR3 is built from 15 residues. The V gene lost 0 bases and the J gene lost 0 bases, with 4 bases spanning the gap. CDR3 nucleotide sequence: TGCGCCAGCAGCTTGGATAGCTCCTATAATTCACCCCTCCACTTT. This encodes CASSLDSSYNSPLHF. The full variable domain, in which reference TRBV5-1 and TRBJ1-6 provide the parts outside the CDR3, is KAGVTQTPRYLIKTRGQQVTLSCSPISGHRSVSWYQQTPGQGLQFLFEYFSETQRNKGNFPGRFSGRQFSNSRSEMNVSTLELGDSALYLCASSLDSSYNSPLHFGNGTRLTVT.

The chain carries TRBV6-1 and TRBJ2-7, with 8 nucleotides matching TRBD2. The CDR3 has 13 residues. Germline V gene sequence: CDR1 MNHNS, CDR2 SASEGT. J was trimmed by 3 bases and V by 6 bases; bases with no gene match: 4. The CDR3 sequence: CASRAGLVYEQYF. The CDR3 DNA is TGTGCCAGCAGGGCGGGACTAGTCTACGAGCAGTACTTC.

The chain recombines TRBV11-2 with TRBJ2-1, with TRBD2 matching over 12 bases. V gave up 1 base and J gave up 15 bases; unmatched junction bases: 13. In germline, CDR1 is SGHAT, CDR2 FQNNGV. This CDR3 has 16 amino acids. Here the CDR3 reads CASSLAAGLAGGPGFF. The CDR3, as DNA: TGTGCCAGCAGCTTAGCCGCGGGGCTAGCGGGAGGGCCCGGGTTCTTC. Full variable domain (outside the CDR3, taken from reference TRBV11-2 and TRBJ2-1): EAGVAQSPRYKIIEKRQSVAFWCNPISGHATLYWYQQILGQGPKLLIQFQNNGVVDDSQLPKDRFSAERLKGVDSTLKIQPAKLEDSAVYLCASSLAAGLAGGPGFFGPGTRLTVL.

The gene calls are TRBV7-9 and TRBJ1-2; possible D gene TRBD1, 6 bases. Trimming stripped 2 bases from V and 0 bases from J, with 16 bases between. The CDR3 totals 17 residues. Germline loops: CDR1 SEHNR, CDR2 FQNEAQ (reference sequence). CDR3 nucleotides: TGTGCCAGCAGCTTAAGGACAGCTTCCCATACTAACTATGGCTACACCTTC. The encoded protein is CASSLRTASHTNYGYTF.

The gene calls are TRBV7-9 and TRBJ2-7; D is possibly TRBD1 (5 bases). This CDR3 is built from 12 residues. The V gene's germline CDR1 is SEHNR and CDR2 FQNEAQ (reference sequence). V lost 7 bases and J 4 bases, leaving 11 bases between the germline ends. This chain's CDR3 is CASTLGVYEQYF. Written as DNA, the CDR3 is TGTGCCAGCACCCTAGGGGTGTACGAGCAGTACTTC.

The chain is built from TRBV5-1 and TRBJ2-7, with 8 bases aligning to TRBD1. The trim removed 2 bases at V and 5 bases at J, leaving 9 bases unmatched. CDR3 length: 15 amino acids. Germline assignment: CDR1 SGHRS and CDR2 YFSETQ. The CDR3 coding sequence is TGCGCCAGCAGCTTACGGGACAGGAAGGAGAACGAGCAGTACTTC. It is translated as CASSLRDRKENEQYF.

Turning to this clone: The CDR3 does not end in the conserved phenylalanine or tryptophan, so this is likely a read error. The DNA is omitted, as the CDR3 cannot be located on it reliably, and the CDR3 follows TCRdb's listing. The chain employs TRBV2 and TRBJ2-7; the tabulated D call, TRBD2, remains unverified against the DNA. The CDR3 region is 13 residues in length, termini included. From germline, CDR1 is SNHLY and CDR2 FYNNEI. This CDR3 is CASSPAAREGPWI.

This chain uses TRBV5-4 with TRBJ2-1; D is possibly TRBD2 (5 bases). Germline V CDR1 and CDR2: SGHNT, YYREEE (reference sequence). V was pared by 4 bases and J by 8 bases, with 7 bases between. The CDR3 extends over 11 amino acids. CDR3 coding DNA: TGTGCCAGCAGCCCGGGGTATGAGCAGTTCTTC. Encoded protein: CASSPGYEQFF.

The chain joins TRBV4-1 to TRBJ2-7, with D tentatively TRBD2 (6 bases). Between the trimmed V and J ends, which lost 0 bases and 2 bases, there was a span of 14 bases. The CDR3 sequence is 16 residues long. Germline V gene data show CDR1 as MGHRA and CDR2 as YSYEKL. The CDR3 sequence: CASSQDPGTHPYEQYF. In DNA form, the CDR3 reads TGCGCCAGCAGCCAAGATCCCGGGACTCATCCCTACGAGCAGTACTTC.

The chain employs TRBV20-1 and TRBJ2-1; D call uncertain. V shed 4 bases and J shed 4 bases, with 5 bases lying between them. CDR3 length equals 11 residues. Germline lookup yields CDR1 DFQATT and CDR2 SNEGSKA (reference sequence). The CDR3 here is CSATPYNEQFF. As DNA, the CDR3 is TGCAGTGCTACCCCGTACAATGAGCAGTTCTTC.